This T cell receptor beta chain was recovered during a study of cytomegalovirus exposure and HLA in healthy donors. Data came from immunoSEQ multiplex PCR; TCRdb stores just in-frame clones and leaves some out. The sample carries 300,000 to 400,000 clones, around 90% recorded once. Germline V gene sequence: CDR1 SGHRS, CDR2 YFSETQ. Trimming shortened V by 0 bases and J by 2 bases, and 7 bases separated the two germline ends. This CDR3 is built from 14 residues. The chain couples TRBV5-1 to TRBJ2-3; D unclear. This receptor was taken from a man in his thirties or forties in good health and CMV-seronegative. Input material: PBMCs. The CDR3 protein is CASSLGTTTDTQYF. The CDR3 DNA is TGCGCCAGCAGCTTGGGCACTACCACAGATACGCAGTATTTT.